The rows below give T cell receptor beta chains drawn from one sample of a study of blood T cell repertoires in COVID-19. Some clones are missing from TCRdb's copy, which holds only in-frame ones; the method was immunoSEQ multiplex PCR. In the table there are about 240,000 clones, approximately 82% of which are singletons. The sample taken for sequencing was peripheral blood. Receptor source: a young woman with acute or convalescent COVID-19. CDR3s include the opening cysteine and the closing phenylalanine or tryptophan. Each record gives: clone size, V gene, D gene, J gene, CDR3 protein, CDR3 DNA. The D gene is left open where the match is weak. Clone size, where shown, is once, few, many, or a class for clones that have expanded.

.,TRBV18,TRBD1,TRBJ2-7,CASSQLGTGAYEQYF,TGTGCCAGCTCACAACTTGGGACAGGGGCCTACGAGCAGTACTTC
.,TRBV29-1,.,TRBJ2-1,CSVEPTANEQFF,TGCAGCGTTGAACCTACTGCAAATGAGCAGTTCTTC
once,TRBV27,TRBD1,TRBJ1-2,CASSSTPRQGRNYGYTF,TGTGCCAGCAGTTCTACCCCACGACAGGGGAGGAACTATGGCTACACCTTC
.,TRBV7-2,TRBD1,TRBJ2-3,CASSFDRGDTQYF,TGTGCCAGCAGCTTCGACAGGGGCGATACGCAGTATTTT
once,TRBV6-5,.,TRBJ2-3,CASRPGSTDTQYF,TGTGCCAGCAGACCGGGGAGTACAGATACGCAGTATTTT
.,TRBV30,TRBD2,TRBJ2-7,CAWSVASGNYEQYF,TGTGCCTGGAGTGTGGCTAGCGGAAACTACGAGCAGTACTTC
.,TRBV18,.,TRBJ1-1,CASSGGSDTEAFF,TGTGCCAGCTCGGGGGGATCCGACACTGAAGCTTTCTTT
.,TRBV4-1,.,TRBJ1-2,CASSQDPGSTRGYTF,TGCGCCAGCAGCCAAGATCCGGGGAGTACAAGGGGCTACACCTTC
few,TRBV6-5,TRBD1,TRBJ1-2,CASSQTGNYGYTF,TGTGCCAGCAGCCAGACAGGGAACTATGGCTACACCTTC
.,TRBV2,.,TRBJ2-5,CASSESNLETQYF,TGTGCCAGCAGTGAATCTAATTTGGAGACCCAGTACTTC
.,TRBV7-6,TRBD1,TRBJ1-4,CASSLGQGAYEKLFF,TGTGCCAGCAGCTTAGGACAGGGGGCGTATGAAAAACTGTTTTTT
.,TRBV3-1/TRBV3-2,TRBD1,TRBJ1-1,CASSLGPGQGRVAFF,TGTGCCAGCAGCCTGGGACCGGGACAGGGGCGGGTAGCTTTCTTT
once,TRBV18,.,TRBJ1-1,CASSPQGYTEAFF,TGTGCCAGCTCCCCTCAGGGGTACACTGAAGCTTTCTTT
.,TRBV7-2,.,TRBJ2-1,CASTGRGSYNEQFF,TGTGCCAGCACCGGAAGGGGATCCTACAATGAGCAGTTCTTC
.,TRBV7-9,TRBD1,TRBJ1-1,CASSRQGNTEAFF,TGTGCCAGCAGCCGACAGGGGAACACTGAAGCTTTCTTT
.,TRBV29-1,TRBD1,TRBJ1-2,CSGGGQGAPYGYTF,TGCAGCGGGGGCGGACAGGGGGCCCCCTATGGCTACACCTTC
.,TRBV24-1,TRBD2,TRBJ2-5,CAIGGLAGVEETQYF,TGTGCCATTGGCGGGCTAGCGGGAGTAGAGGAGACCCAGTACTTC
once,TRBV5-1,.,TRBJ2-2,CASSWNTGFGELFF,TGCGCCAGCAGTTGGAATACAGGGTTTGGGGAGCTGTTTTTT
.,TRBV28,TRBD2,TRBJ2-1,CASSLSREIWEQFF,TGTGCCAGCAGTTTATCGCGGGAGATTTGGGAGCAGTTCTTC
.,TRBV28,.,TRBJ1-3,CASSSAGNSGNTIYF,TGTGCCAGCAGTTCGGCAGGCAACTCTGGAAACACCATATATTTT
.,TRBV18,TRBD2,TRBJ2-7,CASSPSSGALISYEQYF,TGTGCCAGCTCACCATCTAGCGGGGCCCTTATTTCCTACGAGCAGTACTTC
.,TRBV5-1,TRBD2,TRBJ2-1,CASSPSGSSYNEQFF,TGCGCCAGCAGCCCTAGCGGAAGCTCCTACAATGAGCAGTTCTTC
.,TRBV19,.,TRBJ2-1,CASRRRDYNEQFF,TGTGCCAGTAGACGGAGGGATTACAATGAGCAGTTCTTC
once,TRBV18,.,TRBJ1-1,CASSTIQGEAFF,TGTGCCAGCTCAACCATACAGGGTGAAGCTTTCTTT
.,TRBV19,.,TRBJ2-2,CASRNSGKNTGELFF,TGTGCCAGTAGAAATAGCGGAAAAAACACCGGGGAGCTGTTTTTT
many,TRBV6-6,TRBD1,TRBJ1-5,CASSSGQGRTGQPQHF,TGTGCCAGCAGTTCAGGACAGGGCCGCACAGGACAGCCCCAGCATTTT
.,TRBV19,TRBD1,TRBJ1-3,CASSSDRVAGNTIYF,TGTGCCAGTAGTAGCGACAGGGTGGCTGGAAACACCATATATTTT
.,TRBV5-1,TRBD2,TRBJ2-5,CASSLLGGGQETQYF,TGCGCCAGCAGCTTGTTGGGCGGGGGTCAAGAGACCCAGTACTTC
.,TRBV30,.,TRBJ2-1,CAWSPLSPRQSSYNEQFF,TGTGCCTGGAGTCCTCTTTCCCCCAGGCAGAGCTCCTACAATGAGCAGTTCTTC
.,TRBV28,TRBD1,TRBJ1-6,CASRLTGGSYSPLHF,TGTGCCAGCAGGCTAACAGGGGGCTCGTATTCACCCCTCCACTTT
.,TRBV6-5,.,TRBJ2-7,CASCGNFYEQYF,TGTGCCAGTTGCGGCAATTTCTACGAGCAGTACTTC
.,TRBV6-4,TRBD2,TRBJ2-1,CASSELAGPYNEQFF,TGTGCCAGCAGTGAACTAGCGGGCCCCTACAATGAGCAGTTCTTC
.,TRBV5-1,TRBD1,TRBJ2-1,CASSSSPGQHNEQFF,TGCGCCAGCAGCTCAAGTCCGGGACAGCACAATGAGCAGTTCTTC
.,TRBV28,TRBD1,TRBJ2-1,CASSTFQGAWHPKINEQFF,TGTGCCAGCAGTACCTTCCAGGGGGCTTGGCACCCAAAAATCAATGAGCAGTTCTTC
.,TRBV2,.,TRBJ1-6,CAGVGTSRNSPLHF,TGTGCCGGGGTAGGGACTTCTCGTAATTCACCCCTCCACTTT
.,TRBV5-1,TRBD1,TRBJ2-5,CASSLGGQQETQYF,TGCGCCAGCAGCTTGGGGGGACAGCAAGAGACCCAGTACTTC
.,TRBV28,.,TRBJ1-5,CASTSGGEGQPQHF,TGTGCCAGCACCTCAGGAGGGGAAGGACAGCCCCAGCATTTT
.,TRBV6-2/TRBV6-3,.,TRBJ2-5,CASSTLQFTETQYF,TGTGCCAGCAGTACCTTACAGTTTACGGAGACCCAGTACTTC
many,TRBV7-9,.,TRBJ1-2,CASSSSYGYTF,TGTGCCAGCAGCTCCTCCTATGGCTACACCTTC
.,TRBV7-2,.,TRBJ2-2,CASSLRAGVNTGELFF,TGTGCCAGCAGCTTAAGGGCAGGGGTCAACACCGGGGAGCTGTTTTTT
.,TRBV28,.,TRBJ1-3,CASSLPGVGNTIYF,TGTGCCAGCAGTTTACCCGGGGTTGGAAACACCATATATTTT
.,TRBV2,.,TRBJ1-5,CASSEVDSNQPQHF,TGTGCCAGCAGTGAAGTAGATAGCAATCAGCCCCAGCATTTT
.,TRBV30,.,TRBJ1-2,CAWSVPQGPSYGYTF,TGTGCCTGGAGTGTACCGCAGGGTCCCAGCTATGGCTACACCTTC
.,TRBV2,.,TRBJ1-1,CASPGLVEREEGLNTEAFF,TGTGCCAGTCCGGGACTGGTAGAAAGAGAAGAAGGACTGAACACTGAAGCTTTCTTT
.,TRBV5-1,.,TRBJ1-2,CASSLDGTHLANYGYTF,TGCGCCAGCAGCTTGGACGGGACACACTTAGCTAACTATGGCTACACCTTC
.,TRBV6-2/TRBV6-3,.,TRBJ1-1,CASSYFQGTVGTEAFF,TGTGCCAGCAGTTACTTCCAGGGAACTGTTGGGACTGAAGCTTTCTTT
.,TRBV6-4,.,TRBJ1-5,CASSADDRPNQPQHF,TGTGCCAGCAGTGCCGATGACAGACCCAATCAGCCCCAGCATTTT
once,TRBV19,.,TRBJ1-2,CASSSGGFGYTF,TGTGCCAGTAGTTCGGGGGGGTTCGGCTACACCTTC
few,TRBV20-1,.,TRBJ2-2,CSASYSLFSTGYTGELFF,TGCAGTGCTAGTTATTCTTTATTCTCGACAGGCTACACCGGGGAGCTGTTTTTT
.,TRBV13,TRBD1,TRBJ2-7,CASSIWDRPSHEQYF,TGTGCCAGCAGCATCTGGGACAGGCCAAGCCACGAGCAGTACTTC
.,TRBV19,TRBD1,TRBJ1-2,CASTEDRKNYGYTF,TGTGCCAGTACCGAGGACAGGAAAAACTATGGCTACACCTTC